This T cell receptor beta chain was sequenced during a study of blood T cell repertoires in COVID-19. About the research overall: Both acute and convalescent COVID-19 samples were obtained from the United States, Italy and Spain.

Trimming at V came to 3 bases and at J to 3 bases, leaving 5 bases not matched to a gene. This CDR3 comprises 14 residues. In germline, CDR1 is MDHEN, CDR2 SYDVKM. Using immunoSEQ multiplex PCR, the repertoire was profiled, and TCRdb retains in-frame clones only, with some absent. The sample holds around 130,000 clones, around 90% seen once. Sequences were obtained from peripheral blood. The chain links TRBV28 to TRBJ2-7, with 7 bases that match TRBD1. The source is a man aged 55 to 70 with active or convalescent COVID-19. The CDR3 spells CASSLADRDYEQYF. CDR3 bases: TGTGCCAGCAGTTTGGCCGACAGGGACTACGAGCAGTACTTC.